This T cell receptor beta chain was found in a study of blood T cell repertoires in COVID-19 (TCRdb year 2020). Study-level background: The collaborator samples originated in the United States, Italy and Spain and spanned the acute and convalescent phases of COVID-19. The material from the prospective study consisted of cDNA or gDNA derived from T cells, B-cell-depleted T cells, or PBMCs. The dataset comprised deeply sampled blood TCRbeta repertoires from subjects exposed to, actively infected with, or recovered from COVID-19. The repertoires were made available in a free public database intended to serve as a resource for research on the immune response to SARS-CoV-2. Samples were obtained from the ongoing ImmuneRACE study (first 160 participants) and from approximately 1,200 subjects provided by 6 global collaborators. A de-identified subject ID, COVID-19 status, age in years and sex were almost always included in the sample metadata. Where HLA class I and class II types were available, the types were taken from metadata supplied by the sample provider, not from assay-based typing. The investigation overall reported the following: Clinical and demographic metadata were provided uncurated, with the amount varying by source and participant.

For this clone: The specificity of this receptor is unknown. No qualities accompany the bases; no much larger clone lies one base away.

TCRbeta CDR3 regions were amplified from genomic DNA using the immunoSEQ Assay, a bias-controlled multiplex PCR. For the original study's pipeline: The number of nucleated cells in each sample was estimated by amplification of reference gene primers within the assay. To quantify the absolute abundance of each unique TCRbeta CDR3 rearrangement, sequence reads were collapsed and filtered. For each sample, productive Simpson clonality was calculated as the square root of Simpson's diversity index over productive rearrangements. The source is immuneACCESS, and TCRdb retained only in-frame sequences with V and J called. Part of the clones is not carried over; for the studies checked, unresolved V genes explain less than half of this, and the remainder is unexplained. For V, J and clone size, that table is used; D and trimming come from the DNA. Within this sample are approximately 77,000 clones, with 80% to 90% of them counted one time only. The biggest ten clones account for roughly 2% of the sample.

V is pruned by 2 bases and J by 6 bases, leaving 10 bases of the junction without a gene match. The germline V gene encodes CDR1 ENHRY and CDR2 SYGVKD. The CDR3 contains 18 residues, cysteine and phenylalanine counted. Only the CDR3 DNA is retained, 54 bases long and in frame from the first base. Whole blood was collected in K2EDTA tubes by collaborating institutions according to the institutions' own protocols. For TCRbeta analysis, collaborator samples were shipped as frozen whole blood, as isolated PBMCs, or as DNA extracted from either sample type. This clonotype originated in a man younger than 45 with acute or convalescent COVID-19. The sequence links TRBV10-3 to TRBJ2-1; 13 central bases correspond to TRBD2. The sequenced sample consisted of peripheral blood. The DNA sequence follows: TGTGCCATCAGTGAGGAACTAGCGGGAGGGACCTCGAGCAATGAGCAGTTCTTC. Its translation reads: CAISEELAGGTSSNEQFF.